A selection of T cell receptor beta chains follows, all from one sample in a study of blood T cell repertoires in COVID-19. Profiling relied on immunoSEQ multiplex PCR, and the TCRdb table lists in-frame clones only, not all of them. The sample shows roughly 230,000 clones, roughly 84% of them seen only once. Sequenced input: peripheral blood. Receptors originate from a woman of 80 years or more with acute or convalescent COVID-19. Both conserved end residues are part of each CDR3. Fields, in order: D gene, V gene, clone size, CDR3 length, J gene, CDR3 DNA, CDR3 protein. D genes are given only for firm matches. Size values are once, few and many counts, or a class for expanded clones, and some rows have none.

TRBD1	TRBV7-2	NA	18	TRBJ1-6	TGTGCCAGCAGCTTAAGGGACAGGGGGCCCTACTATAATTCACCCCTCCACTTT	CASSLRDRGPYYNSPLHF
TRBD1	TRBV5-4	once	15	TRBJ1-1	TGTGCCAGCAGCATGGAGGGACAGAGGAACACTGAAGCTTTCTTT	CASSMEGQRNTEAFF
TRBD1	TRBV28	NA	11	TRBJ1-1	TGTGCCAGCAGCTGGGGACAGCAAGCTTTCTTT	CASSWGQQAFF
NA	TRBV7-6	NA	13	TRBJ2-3	TGTGCCAGCAGCTCTCAGGGTACAGATACGCAGTATTTT	CASSSQGTDTQYF
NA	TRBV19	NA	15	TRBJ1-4	TGTGCCAGTAGCGTCCCGGGGGACCCCAGTGAAAAACTGTTTTTT	CASSVPGDPSEKLFF
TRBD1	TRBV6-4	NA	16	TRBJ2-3	TGTGCCAGCAGTGACAGCTGGACAGGGAAAACAGATACGCAGTATTTT	CASSDSWTGKTDTQYF
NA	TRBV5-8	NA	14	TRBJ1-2	TGTGCCAGCAGCTTGTTAAGAGGGGGATATGGCTACACCTTC	CASSLLRGGYGYTF
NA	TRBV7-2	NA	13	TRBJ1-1	TGTGCCAGCAGCTTAGGACAGAACACTGAAGCTTTCTTT	CASSLGQNTEAFF
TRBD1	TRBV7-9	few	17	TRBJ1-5	TGTGCCAGCAGCTTAGCAACAGGGGGACAGGGAGGTCAGCCCCAGCATTTT	CASSLATGGQGGQPQHF
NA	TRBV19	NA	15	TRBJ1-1	TGTGCCAGTAGTTATTCGAGATCGATGAACACTGAAGCTTTCTTT	CASSYSRSMNTEAFF
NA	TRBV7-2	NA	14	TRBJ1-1	TGTGCCAGCAGCTTTGGCAGGGGGAACACTGAAGCTTTCTTT	CASSFGRGNTEAFF
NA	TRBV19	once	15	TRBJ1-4	TGTGCCAGTAGTATCCCGGGGCTCAGGGGCGAAAAACTGTTTTTT	CASSIPGLRGEKLFF
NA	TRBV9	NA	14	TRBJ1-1	TGTGCCAGCAGCGTTGGACACCTGAACACTGAAGCTTTCTTT	CASSVGHLNTEAFF
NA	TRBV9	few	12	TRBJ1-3	TGTGCCAGCAGCCCGGGTGGAAACACCATATATTTT	CASSPGGNTIYF
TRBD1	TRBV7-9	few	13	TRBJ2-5	TGTGCCAGCAGCCTCGGGACAGTAGAGACCCAGTACTTC	CASSLGTVETQYF
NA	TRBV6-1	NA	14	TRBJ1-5	TGTGCCAGCAGTGAGGGAGACGGGCATCAGCCCCAGCATTTT	CASSEGDGHQPQHF
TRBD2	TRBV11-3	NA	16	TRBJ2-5	TGTGCCAGCAGCTTAGAGTCGCGGGGGGGCAGAGAGACCCAGTACTTC	CASSLESRGGRETQYF
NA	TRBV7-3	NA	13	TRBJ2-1	TGTGCCAGCAGCTTAACCCTCTACAATGAGCAGTTCTTC	CASSLTLYNEQFF
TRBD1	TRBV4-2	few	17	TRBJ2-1	TGTGCCAGCAGCCGCACCGGGACAGGGAGCTCCTACAATGAGCAGTTCTTC	CASSRTGTGSSYNEQFF
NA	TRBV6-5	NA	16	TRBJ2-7	TGTGCCAGCAGTTACTCAAGGCCAGGGAGGGGGTACGAGCAGTACTTC	CASSYSRPGRGYEQYF
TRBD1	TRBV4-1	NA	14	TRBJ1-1	TGCGCCAGCAGCCAAGTCCCAGGGGGAACTGAAGCTTTCTTT	CASSQVPGGTEAFF
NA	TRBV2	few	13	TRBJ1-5	TGTGCCAGCAGTGATTTAGGCAATCAGCCCCAGCATTTT	CASSDLGNQPQHF
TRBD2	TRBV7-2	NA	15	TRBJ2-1	TGTGCCAGCAGCACGGCTAGCGGGGGGGCACATGAGCAGTTCTTC	CASSTASGGAHEQFF
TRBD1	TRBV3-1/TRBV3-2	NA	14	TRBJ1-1	TGTGCCAGCAGCCTCGGACAGGGTCGTACTGAAGCTTTCTTT	CASSLGQGRTEAFF
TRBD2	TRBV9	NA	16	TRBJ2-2	TGTGCCAGCAGCGCCCTAGCGGGGGGGAGCACCGGGGAGCTGTTTTTT	CASSALAGGSTGELFF
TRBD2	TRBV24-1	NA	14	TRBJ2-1	TGTGCCACCAGTGGGGGGGACTACTACAATGAGCAGTTCTTC	CATSGGDYYNEQFF
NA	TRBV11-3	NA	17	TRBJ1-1	TGTGCCAGCAGCTTAGAGGGGGCAAGCGGGATTTACGCTGAAGCTTTCTTT	CASSLEGASGIYAEAFF
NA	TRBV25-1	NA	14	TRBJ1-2	TGTGCCAGCAGTGATGAGGGAGACTTCTCTGGCTACACCTTC	CASSDEGDFSGYTF
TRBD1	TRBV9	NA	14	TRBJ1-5	TGTGCCAGCAGCTTCGGGACAGTCGATCAGCCCCAGCATTTT	CASSFGTVDQPQHF
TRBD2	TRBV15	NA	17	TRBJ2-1	TGTGCCACCAGCAGAGATTACGTGACTAGCGGGGGAATTGAGCAGTTCTTC	CATSRDYVTSGGIEQFF
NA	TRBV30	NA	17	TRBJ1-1	TGTGCCTGGATTGGTACAGCAAACTTTGATTTGAACACTGAAGCTTTCTTT	CAWIGTANFDLNTEAFF
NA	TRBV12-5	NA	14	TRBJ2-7	TGTGCTAGTGGTTTGGGTGTCAGGGCGGGGGAGCAGTACTTC	CASGLGVRAGEQYF
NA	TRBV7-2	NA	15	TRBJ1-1	TGTGCCAGCAGCTTAGAGGCGGGACGCGGGGCCAAAGCTTTCTTT	CASSLEAGRGAKAFF
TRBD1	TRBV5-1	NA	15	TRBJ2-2	TGCGCCAGCACTCAGGGGGCGCTGAGCACCGGGGAGCTGTTTTTT	CASTQGALSTGELFF
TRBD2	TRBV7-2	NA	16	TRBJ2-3	TGTGCCAGCAGCTTTCAGACCGGGGGGGCCACAGATACGCAGTATTTT	CASSFQTGGATDTQYF
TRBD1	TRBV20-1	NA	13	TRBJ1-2	TGCAGTGCTAGTACAGGGGTAATTGAGGGCTACACCTTC	CSASTGVIEGYTF
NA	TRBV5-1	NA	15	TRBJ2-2	TGCGCCAGCAGCTTGGACAGAGTATATTCCGGGGAGCTGTTTTTT	CASSLDRVYSGELFF
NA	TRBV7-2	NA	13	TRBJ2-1	TGTGCCAGCACCTTAATACTAACCAATGAGCAGTTCTTC	CASTLILTNEQFF
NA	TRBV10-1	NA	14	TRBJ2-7	TGCGCCAGCAGTATCGCTCCCCCTGAGTACGAGCAGTACTTC	CASSIAPPEYEQYF
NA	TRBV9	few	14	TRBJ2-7	TGTGCCAGCAGCGTCACTCGGGAACGGGCCGAGCAGTACTTC	CASSVTRERAEQYF
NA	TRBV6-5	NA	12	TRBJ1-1	TGTGCCAGCAGCCACGTCGGGGATGGGGCTTTCTTT	CASSHVGDGAFF
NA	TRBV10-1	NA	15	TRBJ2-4	TGCGCCAGCAGTGAAAAAGCGTGGGCCAAAAACATTCAGTACTTC	CASSEKAWAKNIQYF
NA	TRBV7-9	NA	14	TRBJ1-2	TGTGCCAGCAGCTTAGTATCCCAGAACTATGGCTACACCTTC	CASSLVSQNYGYTF
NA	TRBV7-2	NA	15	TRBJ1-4	TGTGCCAGCAGCTTAAAAGGGGTGGGGGGAGAAAAACTGTTTTTT	CASSLKGVGGEKLFF
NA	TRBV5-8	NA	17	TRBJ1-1	TGTGCCAGCAGCTTGGGGGTCGGGTCAGGGATGAACACTGAAGCTTTCTTT	CASSLGVGSGMNTEAFF
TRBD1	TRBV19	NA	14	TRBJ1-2	TGTGCCAGTAGCTCGGGACAGGGCCCGTATGGCTACACCTTC	CASSSGQGPYGYTF
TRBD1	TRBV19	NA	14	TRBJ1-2	TGTGCCAGTAGTATCCGGGACAGACCCTATGGCTACACCTTC	CASSIRDRPYGYTF
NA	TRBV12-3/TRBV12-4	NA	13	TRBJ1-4	TGTGCCAGCAGTTTACAGGGGAATGAAAAACTGTTTTTT	CASSLQGNEKLFF
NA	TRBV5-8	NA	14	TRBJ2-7	TGTGCCAGCAGGAGAGGGGGTTACACCTACGAGCAGTACTTC	CASRRGGYTYEQYF
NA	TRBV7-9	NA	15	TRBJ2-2	TGTGCCAGCAGCTTAGTTGGGAGGCTTACCGGGGAGCTGTTTTTT	CASSLVGRLTGELFF
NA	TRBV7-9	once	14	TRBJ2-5	TGTGCCAGCAGCTTAGAGGGGGTCGGTGAGACCCAGTACTTC	CASSLEGVGETQYF
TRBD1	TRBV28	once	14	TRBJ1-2	TGTGCCAGCAGAAGAAACAGGGGGAACTATGGCTACACCTTC	CASRRNRGNYGYTF
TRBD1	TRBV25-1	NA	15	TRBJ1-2	TGTGCCAGAGATCCTGGACAGGGGGCTTCTAATGGCTACACCTTC	CARDPGQGASNGYTF
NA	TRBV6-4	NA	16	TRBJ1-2	TGTGCCAGCAGAGCCCTCACTAAAAGGTCGTCCTATGGCTACACCTTC	CASRALTKRSSYGYTF
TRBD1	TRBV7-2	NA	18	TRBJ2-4	TGTGCCAGCAGCTTAGCGGGACAGTTTTTGATAGCCAAAAACATTCAGTACTTC	CASSLAGQFLIAKNIQYF
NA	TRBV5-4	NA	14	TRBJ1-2	TGTGCCAGCAGCTTCTATAAGGGGGTACTGGGCTACACCTTC	CASSFYKGVLGYTF
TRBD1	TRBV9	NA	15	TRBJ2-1	TGTGCCAGCCCCATAAGACAGGGGGCGCGGAATGAGCAGTTCTTC	CASPIRQGARNEQFF
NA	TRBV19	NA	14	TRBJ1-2	TGTGCCAGTAGTATGAGTAGGAGCCTCTATGGCTACACCTTC	CASSMSRSLYGYTF